The 3 T cell receptor beta chains presented below share a single source sample, sequenced in a study of cytomegalovirus exposure and HLA in healthy donors (dated by TCRdb to the late 2010s). The library was produced with the immunoSEQ multiplex PCR assay. The multiplex PCR relied on a mix of 60 forward primers for TCR Vbeta segments and 13 reverse primers for TCR Jbeta segments. TCRdb re-hosts the immuneACCESS table, in-frame sequences only. Its copies lack some clones; in the studies checked, an unresolved V gene accounts for under half of them, and the cause for the rest is not known. Counted in this sample were some 120,000 clones; 81% of them appeared once. Roughly 2.2% of the sample lies in the top ten. Sequenced material: PBMCs. These receptors were collected from a woman aged 40 to 55 in good health and CMV-seronegative.

The V and J genes are TRBV19 and TRBJ2-3, with 8 bases aligning to TRBD2. The CDR3 loop spans 15 amino acids. The junction had 14 bases not matched to a gene; V was cut back by 7 bases and J by 8 bases. The germline CDR1 and CDR2 sequences are LNHDA and SQIVND (reference sequence). In nucleotides, the CDR3 is TGTGCCAGTAATAACGGGATTAGCGGGATACCTACGCAGTATTTT. It translates to CASNNGISGIPTQYF.

This chain joins TRBV18 and TRBJ2-5, with 12 positions matching TRBD2. The CDR3 consists of 15 residues. Trimming took 6 bases from V and 5 from J; bases not matched to a gene: 7. Germline lookup yields CDR1 KGHSH and CDR2 LQKENI. DNA for the CDR3: TGTGCCAGCTCCGCGACTAGCGGGAGTTTTGAGACCCAGTACTTC. Translation: CASSATSGSFETQYF.

This chain uses TRBV6-5 with TRBJ2-7; D might be TRBD1 (6 bases). Germline V gene sequence: CDR1 MNHEY, CDR2 SVGAGI. This CDR3 has 15 residues. V lost 4 bases and J lost 2, with 15 bases in between. The CDR3 sequence: CASSSSGWDTYEQYF. The CDR3 DNA follows: TGTGCCAGCAGTTCATCAGGTTGGGACACCTACGAGCAGTACTTC.